Presented here are 15 T cell receptor beta chains from one specimen sequenced in a study of blood T cell repertoires in COVID-19. The repertoire was sequenced with immunoSEQ multiplex PCR; TCRdb's copy has only in-frame clones and lacks some. The table includes a few hundred thousand clones, around 86% detected once. The sequenced sample was PBMCs or T cells enriched from blood (not recorded which). These TCRs come from a man aged 25-40 years in a cohort exposed to, infected with or recovered from COVID-19 (not recorded which).

The V call is TRBV28, the J call TRBJ2-7; 8 bases fit TRBD1. V lost 2 bases to trimming and J lost 3 bases; unmatched junction nucleotides: 6. The CDR3 is made up of 15 amino acids. CDR1 and CDR2 (germline): MDHEN, SYDVKM. The CDR3 DNA is TGTGCCAGCAGTTTAGGAGGACAGGGTGGCTACGAGCAGTACTTC. Its translation is CASSLGGQGGYEQYF.

This chain joins TRBV7-3 and TRBJ2-1; perhaps TRBD2 as D (5 bases). The CDR3 runs to 17 residues. CDR1 is SGHTA and CDR2 is FQGTGA in the germline V gene. Trimming took 2 bases from V and 6 from J, leaving 20 bases between them. The CDR3 sequence is CASSLGGAPRRVNEQFF. The DNA for the CDR3 is TGTGCCAGCAGCTTAGGAGGAGCCCCCCGTCGTGTCAATGAGCAGTTCTTC.

This chain uses TRBV2 with TRBJ2-2; TRBD2 is a possible D gene (7 bases). The V gene lost 2 bases and the J gene lost 5 bases, with 12 bases spanning the gap. The CDR3 is 15 amino acids. Germline CDR1 SNHLY, CDR2 FYNNEI. DNA of the CDR3: TGTGCCAGCAGTGAATTAGGGGGGGGGACCGGGGAGCTGTTTTTT. It is translated as CASSELGGGTGELFF.

The CDR3, as DNA: TGTGCCAGCAGAAATAGACAGGGTGGTAGGCAGTTCTTC. Translation gives CASRNRQGGRQFF. J is TRBJ2-1 and V is TRBV6-5, with TRBD1 matching 7 bases. The germline V gene has CDR1 MNHEY and CDR2 SVGAGI. The V gene end was trimmed by 6 bases and the J gene end by 12 bases; junction bases not matched to a gene: 11. The CDR3 loop spans 13 amino acids.

The V gene is TRBV29-1, the J gene TRBJ2-7, with D possibly matching TRBD1 (6 bases). Germline CDR1 SQVTM, CDR2 ANQGSEA. The V end lost 6 bases, the J end lost 3 bases, and 15 bases lay between the germline ends. This CDR3 spans 13 amino acids. The CDR3 is CSVVPRDNYEQYF. The CDR3 nucleotides are TGCAGCGTAGTGCCCCGGGACAACTACGAGCAGTACTTC.

The chain links TRBV19 to TRBJ1-1, with 7 bases fitting TRBD1. CDR3 size: 14 residues. V shed 5 bases, J shed 6 bases, and the junction held 9 bases outside the gene matches. Germline CDR1 is LNHDA and CDR2 is SQIVND (reference sequence). The CDR3 nucleotides read TGTGCCAGTAGTCTACCACAGGGGCGCGCTGAAGCTTTCTTT. Translating gives CASSLPQGRAEAFF.

This clone was detected only once. The V gene is TRBV5-5, the J gene TRBJ2-1; 15 positions match TRBD2. CDR3 length: 19 amino acids. Per germline, CDR1 SGHKS and CDR2 YYEKEE (reference sequence). V shed 0 bases and J 0 bases; nucleotides not matched to a gene: 4. CDR3 in DNA: TGTGCCAGCAGCTTGGAGGGACTAGCGGGGGGCAGCTCCTACAATGAGCAGTTCTTC. Its protein product is CASSLEGLAGGSSYNEQFF.

The V gene is TRBV29-1, the J gene TRBJ1-2; 7 bases fit TRBD1. The germline CDR1 and CDR2 sequences are SQVTM and ANQGSEA. After removal of 6 bases from V and 8 bases from J, the junction contained 18 bases not matched to a gene. This CDR3 contains 15 residues. CDR3 sequence: CSVVSLQGKSGGYTF. The CDR3 region has the DNA TGCAGCGTCGTCTCCCTACAGGGGAAATCGGGGGGCTACACCTTC.

This chain connects TRBV5-4 to TRBJ1-3; TRBD1 agrees at 9 bases. The CDR3 is 17 amino acids. Germline values: CDR1 SGHNT, CDR2 YYREEE (reference sequence). V lost 4 bases, J lost 0 bases, and 8 bases stayed unmatched. The CDR3 loop is CASSAGGQGISGNTIYF. CDR3 sequence (DNA): TGTGCCAGCAGCGCAGGAGGACAGGGGATCTCTGGAAACACCATATATTTT.

V is TRBV19 and J is TRBJ2-2; 7 nucleotides line up with TRBD2. After removal of 3 bases from V and 5 bases from J, the junction contained 3 bases not matched to a gene. Germline V gene sequence: CDR1 LNHDA, CDR2 SQIVND (reference sequence). There are 14 residues in the CDR3. The CDR3 sequence is CASSIASGTGELFF. Written as DNA, the CDR3 is TGTGCCAGTAGTATCGCTAGCGGTACCGGGGAGCTGTTTTTT.

The DNA for the CDR3 is TGCGCCAGCAGCCAAATCGGACTAGCGGGAGGGCCGAGTTCTGGAGATACGCAGTATTTT. Protein: CASSQIGLAGGPSSGDTQYF. The V gene is TRBV4-1, the J gene TRBJ2-3; 15 bases align to TRBD2. With 2 bases clipped from V and 5 bases from J, the junction kept 14 bases outside the gene matches. The CDR3 runs to 20 residues. Germline V gives CDR1 MGHRA, CDR2 YSYEKL.

V usage is TRBV27 and J usage is TRBJ2-7, with 11 bases fitting TRBD2. There are 16 residues in the CDR3. The ends lost 0 bases at V and 1 base at J; junction bases unmatched: 2. CDR1 and CDR2 (germline): MNHEY, SMNVEV (reference sequence). For the CDR3, the DNA is TGTGCCAGCAGTTTATCAAGACTAGCGGGGTCCTACGAGCAGTACTTC. Amino acid sequence: CASSLSRLAGSYEQYF.

The CDR3 DNA follows: TGCAGCGTTGATGGGACAGGGAAGGAAGAGCAGTTCTTC. It specifies CSVDGTGKEEQFF. J is TRBJ2-1 and V is TRBV29-1; the match to TRBD1 covers 9 bases. V shed 3 bases, J shed 10 bases, and the junction held 7 bases outside the gene matches. CDR3 length equals 13 residues. CDR1 is SQVTM, CDR2 ANQGSEA, per germline.

The V call is TRBV7-2, the J call TRBJ1-1; D remains unclear. Trimming took off 4 bases at V and 8 bases at J, with 14 bases between the two ends. Germline loops: CDR1 SGHTA, CDR2 FQGNSA. The CDR3 has 13 amino acids. CDR3 amino acids: CASSYIHRKEAFF. The CDR3 DNA follows: TGTGCCAGCAGCTACATACACCGTAAAGAAGCTTTCTTT. The full variable domain, with the rest looked up from reference TRBV7-2 and TRBJ1-1, is GAGVSQSPSNKVTEKGKDVELRCDPISGHTALYWYRQSLGQGLEFLIYFQGNSAPDKSGLPSDRFSAERTGGSVSTLTIQRTQQEDSAVYLCASSYIHRKEAFFGQGTRLTVV.

V and J are TRBV6-6 and TRBJ1-5; D call uncertain. V was shortened by 3 bases and J by 2 bases, with 8 bases between the two germline ends. This CDR3 is built from 14 residues. Germline CDR1 is MNHNY and CDR2 is SVGAGI (reference sequence). The CDR3 protein is CASSYLVGNQPQHF. The CDR3 nucleotides are TGTGCCAGCAGTTATTTGGTAGGCAATCAGCCCCAGCATTTT.